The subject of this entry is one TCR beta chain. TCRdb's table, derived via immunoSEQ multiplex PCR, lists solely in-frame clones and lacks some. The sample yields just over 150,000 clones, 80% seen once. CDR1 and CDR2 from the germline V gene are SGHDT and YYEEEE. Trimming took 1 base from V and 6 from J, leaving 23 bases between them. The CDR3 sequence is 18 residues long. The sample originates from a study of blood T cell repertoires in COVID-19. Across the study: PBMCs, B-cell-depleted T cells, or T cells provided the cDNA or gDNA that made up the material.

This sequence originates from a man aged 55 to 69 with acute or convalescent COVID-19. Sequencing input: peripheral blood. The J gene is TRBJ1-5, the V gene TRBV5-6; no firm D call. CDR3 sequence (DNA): TGTGCCAGCAGCTTGCCTCGGTCCCGAATATTCGAACGTCAGCCCCAGCATTTT. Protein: CASSLPRSRIFERQPQHF.